Listed here are 24 T cell receptor beta chains from one sample, sequenced in a study of T cell responses to AZD1222 COVID-19 vaccine. The assay was immunoSEQ multiplex PCR, and TCRdb's table has in-frame clones only and misses some. Of 130,000 or so clones listed, 85% to 90% are singletons. The source was peripheral blood, collected on day 0 of AZD1222 vaccination. These receptors all come from an adult in good health.

This clone showed up just once. This chain connects TRBV4-1 to TRBJ1-2; 7 nucleotides agree with TRBD1. This CDR3 spans 15 amino acids. CDR1 MGHRA and CDR2 YSYEKL come from the germline V gene. Trimming at V came to 1 base and at J to 8 bases, leaving 10 bases not matched to a gene. Written as DNA, the CDR3 is TGCGCCAGCAGCCAAGTTCGTCGGACAGGCGGGGGCTACACCTTC. Protein product: CASSQVRRTGGGYTF.

CDR3 nucleotide sequence: TGTGCCAGCAGTTTGGAGGGGGCAAATTCACCCCTCCACTTT. The encoded protein is CASSLEGANSPLHF. The rearrangement joins TRBV28 to TRBJ1-6; 7 nucleotides align to TRBD1. CDR1 and CDR2 from the germline V gene are MDHEN and SYDVKM. V gave up 3 bases and J gave up 7 bases; unmatched junction bases: 3. This CDR3 is built from 14 residues.

V and J are TRBV6-1 and TRBJ1-5, with D maybe TRBD1 (5 bases). Trimming left V 2 bases short and J 5 bases short, with 7 bases between. The length of the CDR3 is 13 residues. CDR1 and CDR2 from the germline V gene are MNHNS and SASEGT. CDR3 loop: CASSEMGDQPQHF. The DNA for the CDR3 is TGTGCCAGCAGTGAAATGGGGGATCAGCCCCAGCATTTT.

This sequence joins TRBV3-1 (or the pseudogene TRBV3-2) and TRBJ2-4; 9 bases line up with TRBD1. Germline V gene sequence: CDR1 LGHDT, CDR2 YNNKEL (reference sequence). The CDR3 extends over 16 amino acids. With 5 bases clipped from V and 10 bases from J, the junction kept 15 bases outside the gene matches. Here the CDR3 reads CASSARTGEFVTIQYF. CDR3 sequence (DNA): TGTGCCAGCAGCGCAAGGACAGGGGAATTTGTAACAATTCAGTACTTC.

The chain has TRBV6-4 and TRBJ1-2, with D possibly matching TRBD1 (6 bases). V gave up 2 bases and J gave up 3 bases, with 10 bases separating them. The CDR3 is 14 residues long. Germline lookup yields CDR1 MRHNA and CDR2 SNTAGT. CDR3 nucleotides: TGTGCCAGCAGTGACGGCAGGGGTGACTATGGCTACACCTTC. Protein sequence: CASSDGRGDYGYTF.

As regards this clone: The junction and the germline gene differ at one end; a read error may be behind it. The chain carries TRBV5-1 and TRBJ2-7, with D possibly matching TRBD1 (6 bases). The CDR3 is 15 residues long. CDR1 is SGHRS and CDR2 is YFSETQ in the germline V gene. The CDR3 sequence: CASSLDRTASNEQYF. CDR3 sequence (DNA): TGCGCCAGCAGCTTGGATCGGACAGCCTCCAACGAGCAGTACTTC.

The chain links TRBV25-1 to TRBJ2-1; 8 positions match TRBD2. CDR1 is MGHDK and CDR2 is SYGVNS in the germline V gene. This CDR3 region has 18 residues. The V gene end was trimmed by 4 bases and the J gene end by 3 bases; junction bases not matched to a gene: 14. CDR3 sequence reads: CASSGVKPAGVDYNEQFF. CDR3 nucleotides: TGTGCCAGCAGTGGAGTAAAACCAGCGGGGGTAGACTACAATGAGCAGTTCTTC.

This clone has a handful of counts. This chain connects TRBV3-1 (or the pseudogene TRBV3-2) to TRBJ1-2, with 11 bases aligning to TRBD1. This CDR3 has 17 residues. Germline V CDR1 and CDR2: LGHDT, YNNKEL (reference sequence). V gave up 0 bases and J gave up 0 bases; unmatched junction bases: 3. The CDR3 region is CASSQELGQGANYGYTF. The CDR3 nucleotides read TGTGCCAGCAGCCAAGAACTGGGACAGGGGGCTAACTATGGCTACACCTTC.

The chain links TRBV19 to TRBJ2-2; D perhaps matches TRBD2 (7 bases). Trimming removed 0 bases at V and 4 bases at J, with 15 bases between. In germline, CDR1 is LNHDA, CDR2 SQIVND (reference sequence). This CDR3 is 17 amino acids long. The CDR3 DNA reads TGTGCCAGTAGTATAGACCCCCGGGGGGCGGTCACCGGGGAGCTGTTTTTT. Residues: CASSIDPRGAVTGELFF.

The chain couples TRBV13 to TRBJ2-3, with no clear D. This CDR3 contains 14 residues. CDR1 and CDR2 from the germline V gene are PRHDT and FYEKMQ (reference sequence). V was pared by 4 bases and J by 5 bases, with 13 bases between. The CDR3 DNA follows: TGTGCCAGCAGCTCGGGCCCTGCGAAAGATACGCAGTATTTT. It is translated as CASSSGPAKDTQYF.

The rearrangement links TRBV11-2 to TRBJ1-1; 7 nucleotides line up with TRBD1. The CDR3 loop spans 14 amino acids. Germline V CDR1 and CDR2: SGHAT, FQNNGV. The J segment lost 1 base and the V segment lost 5 bases, leaving 4 bases of the junction unmatched. The CDR3 DNA reads as TGTGCCAGCAGCCCACAGGGGACGAACACTGAAGCTTTCTTT. Translation: CASSPQGTNTEAFF.

The chain is built from TRBV10-3 and TRBJ2-7; 10 bases align to TRBD2. The CDR3 is made up of 16 amino acids. J lost 4 bases, V lost 6 bases, and 12 bases had no gene match. Germline CDR1 reads ENHRY; CDR2 reads SYGVKD. CDR3 nucleotides: TGTGCCATCAGGAGCTTTCGGACTAGCGGCTTTTACGAGCAGTACTTC. Residues: CAIRSFRTSGFYEQYF.

This chain joins TRBV5-5 and TRBJ1-4; D unresolved. The CDR3 length is 15 residues. Germline assignment: CDR1 SGHKS and CDR2 YYEKEE (reference sequence). The ends were cut back, 3 bases at V and 7 bases at J, with 16 bases in the middle. DNA of the CDR3: TGTGCCAGCAGCTCGGCGTTGAGGGTGGGTGAAAAACTGTTTTTT. Protein: CASSSALRVGEKLFF.

This sequence joins TRBV9 and TRBJ2-7; D not resolved. Trimming took 4 bases from V and 1 from J, leaving 6 bases between them. CDR1 is SGDLS, CDR2 YYNGEE, per germline. The CDR3 totals 12 residues. DNA for the CDR3: TGTGCCAGCAGCCGAAATTCCTACGAGCAGTACTTC. It yields the protein CASSRNSYEQYF.

Here the CDR3 DNA reads TGTGCCAGCAGCCCGTGGACAGGGACTGGGGCCAACGTCCTGACTTTC. Translating gives CASSPWTGTGANVLTF. J is TRBJ2-6 and V is TRBV5-8; 8 bases map to TRBD1. This CDR3 is 16 amino acids long. The germline CDR1 and CDR2 sequences are SGHTS and YDEGEE. The V gene end was trimmed by 4 bases and the J gene end by 2 bases; junction bases not matched to a gene: 5.

The rearrangement links TRBV7-8 to TRBJ2-1, with TRBD2 identical over 13 bases. With V trimmed by 5 bases and J by 5 bases, 18 bases remained unmatched. CDR3 length equals 20 residues. The germline gives CDR1 SGHVS, CDR2 FQNEAQ. The CDR3 nucleotides are TGTGCCAGCAGCGCCCTACTCCGGGCCGGCGGGACTAGCGGGGACAATGAGCAGTTCTTC. Translation gives CASSALLRAGGTSGDNEQFF.

This chain links TRBV15 with TRBJ2-5, with TRBD2 as a possible D gene (6 bases). This CDR3 region has 14 residues. Germline loops: CDR1 LNHNV, CDR2 YYDKDF (reference sequence). Trimming cost V 5 bases and J 2 bases, with 12 bases left between them. The CDR3 loop reads CATSPPGTQETQYF. The CDR3 DNA reads TGTGCCACCAGCCCCCCAGGGACTCAAGAGACCCAGTACTTC.

The chain couples TRBV7-2 to TRBJ2-3, with 12 nucleotides matching TRBD2. The CDR3 is 16 residues long. CDR1 SGHTA and CDR2 FQGNSA come from the germline V gene. V dropped 5 bases and J dropped 5; count of bases not matched to a gene: 8. The CDR3 loop is CASSPRLAGDIDTQYF. The CDR3, as DNA: TGTGCCAGCAGCCCTCGACTAGCGGGGGACATAGATACGCAGTATTTT.

This chain uses TRBV6-2 or TRBV6-3 with TRBJ2-7, with 10 bases identical to TRBD2. Germline V gene data show CDR1 as MNHEY and CDR2 as SVGEGT. CDR3 length: 15 residues. V lost 5 bases to trimming and J lost 3 bases; unmatched junction nucleotides: 7. The CDR3 DNA is TGTGCCAGCAGTGGCGGACTAGCGGTGATCTACGAGCAGTACTTC. It encodes CASSGGLAVIYEQYF.

This clone was recorded once. This chain joins TRBV18 and TRBJ1-1; D is unresolved. Germline CDR1 and CDR2: KGHSH and LQKENI. The CDR3 loop spans 13 amino acids. With 0 bases removed from V and 3 bases from J, the gap between germline ends came to 5 bases. CDR3 sequence: CASSPPTYTEAFF. The CDR3 region has the DNA TGTGCCAGCTCACCACCTACATACACTGAAGCTTTCTTT.

The chain links TRBV19 to TRBJ1-2, with 9 bases aligning to TRBD1. The CDR3 covers 16 residues. Looked up from germline, CDR1 is LNHDA and CDR2 is SQIVND (reference sequence). With V trimmed by 8 bases and J by 6 bases, 16 bases remained unmatched. CDR3 DNA: TGTGCCAGTTCTTCGTCCCGGGACAGGGTTTTGGATGGCTACACCTTC. The encoded protein is CASSSSRDRVLDGYTF.

The count of this clone is one. The rearrangement uses TRBV10-3 and TRBJ1-1, with D maybe TRBD1 (6 bases). The CDR3 runs 14 residues. The V end was cut by 2 bases, the J end by 1 base, with 8 bases between. CDR1 and CDR2 from the germline V gene are ENHRY and SYGVKD. The CDR3 bases are TGTGCCATCAGTGAGGGACAGCAGAACACTGAAGCTTTCTTT. This translates into CAISEGQQNTEAFF.

V usage is TRBV6-5 and J usage is TRBJ2-7; TRBD1 agrees at 7 bases. Losses at the gene ends were 6 bases for V and 2 bases for J; bases not matched to a gene: 4. CDR1 MNHEY and CDR2 SVGAGI come from the germline V gene. CDR3 length equals 13 residues. The CDR3 DNA reads TGTGCCAGCAGGAACGGACAGGCCTACGAGCAGTACTTC. Encoded protein: CASRNGQAYEQYF.

This chain connects TRBV5-4 to TRBJ1-2; 9 bases map to TRBD1. The CDR3 is made up of 16 amino acids. Germline V gene data show CDR1 as SGHNT and CDR2 as YYREEE (reference sequence). Germline trimming cut 1 base from V and 0 bases from J; bases unmatched to any gene: 4. The CDR3 region has the DNA TGTGCCAGCAGCTTGCCCGGGACAGGGCCTAACTATGGCTACACCTTC. Translation gives CASSLPGTGPNYGYTF.